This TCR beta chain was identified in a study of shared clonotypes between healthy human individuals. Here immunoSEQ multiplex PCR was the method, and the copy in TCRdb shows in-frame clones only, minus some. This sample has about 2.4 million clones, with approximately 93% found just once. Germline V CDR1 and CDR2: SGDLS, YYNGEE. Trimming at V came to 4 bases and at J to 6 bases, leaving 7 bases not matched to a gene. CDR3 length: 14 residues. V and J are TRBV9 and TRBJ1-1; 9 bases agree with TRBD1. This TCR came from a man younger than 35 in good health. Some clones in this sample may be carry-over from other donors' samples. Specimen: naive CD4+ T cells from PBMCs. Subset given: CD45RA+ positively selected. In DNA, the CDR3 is TGTGCCAGCAGCACGGACAGGGGCGTCGCTGAAGCTTTCTTT. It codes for CASSTDRGVAEAFF.